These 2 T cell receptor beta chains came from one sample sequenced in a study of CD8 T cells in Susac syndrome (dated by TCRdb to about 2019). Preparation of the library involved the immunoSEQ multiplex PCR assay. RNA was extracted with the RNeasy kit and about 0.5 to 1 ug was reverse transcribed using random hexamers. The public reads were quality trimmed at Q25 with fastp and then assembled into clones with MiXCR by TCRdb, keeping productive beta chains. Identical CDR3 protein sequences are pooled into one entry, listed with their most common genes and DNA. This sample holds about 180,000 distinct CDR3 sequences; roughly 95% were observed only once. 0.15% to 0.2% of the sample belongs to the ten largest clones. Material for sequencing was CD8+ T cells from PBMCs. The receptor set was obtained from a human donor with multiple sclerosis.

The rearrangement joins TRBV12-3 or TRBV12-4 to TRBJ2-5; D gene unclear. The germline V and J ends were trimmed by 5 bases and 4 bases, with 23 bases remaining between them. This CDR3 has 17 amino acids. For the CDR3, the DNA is TGTGCCAGCAGTCCCCCCCTTGGCCGCATCTGGGGAGAGACCCAGTACTTC. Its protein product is CASSPPLGRIWGETQYF.

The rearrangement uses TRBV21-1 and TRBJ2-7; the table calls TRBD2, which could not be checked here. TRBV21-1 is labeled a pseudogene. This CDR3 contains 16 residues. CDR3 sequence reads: CASSTAGGPGKNEQYF. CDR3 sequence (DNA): TGTGCCAGCAGCACGGCCGGGGGGCCTGGGAAGAACGAGCAGTACTTC.